This T cell receptor beta chain was found in a study of neoadjuvant anti-PD-1 for oral cavity cancer. Study context: Around day 43, patients without progression received a fourth nivolumab dose before surgery.

Clones were read by immunoSEQ multiplex PCR, and TCRdb kept only the in-frame ones, dropping some. In the table there are approximately 74,000 clones, 84% of which are singletons. CDR1 and CDR2 from the germline V gene are SGHRS and YFSETQ. Trimming removed 4 bases at V and 7 bases at J, with 20 bases between. This CDR3 contains 15 residues. This sample comprised PBMCs, obtained before nivolumab (anti-PD-1) treatment. V usage is TRBV5-1 and J usage is TRBJ2-5; D assignment may be TRBD1 or TRBD2 (6 bases each). The TCR was taken from a person aged 35-79 years with oral cavity squamous cell carcinoma. CDR3 amino acids: CASSGVAVQGGTQYF. CDR3 nucleotide sequence: TGCGCCAGCAGCGGCGTAGCGGTTCAAGGGGGGACCCAGTACTTC.